The rows below give T cell receptor beta chains drawn from one sample of a study of liver allograft versus peripheral blood T cells. One entry per CDR3 protein, called by TCRdb with MiXCR from the reads. The data hold fewer than 8,500 distinct CDR3 sequences, with 17% observed a single time. The receptor set was obtained from a human patient who had a liver transplant. Some T cells may have come from the graft donor. CDR3s include the opening cysteine and the closing phenylalanine or tryptophan. The D gene is left open where the match is weak. Expanded clones are given a class, and other clones once, few, many or no size at all.

j_call d_call clone_size v_call cdr3_nt cdr3_aa
TRBJ1-2 NA NA TRBV2 TGTGCCAGCAGGATGGAGCTTAACTATGGCTACACCTTC CASRMELNYGYTF
TRBJ2-5 TRBD2 many TRBV28 TGTGCCAGCAGTTCTCCTAGCGGGCGACAGACCCAGTACTTC CASSSPSGRQTQYF
TRBJ2-5 NA NA TRBV7-9 TGTGCCAGCAGCTTAGGGGCACTACCCCAGGGGGAGACCCAGTACTTC CASSLGALPQGETQYF
TRBJ1-5 TRBD1 many TRBV6-1 TGTGCCAGCAGTGAATGGTCTTATTCGGGACAGTATAGCAATCAGCCCCAGCATTTT CASSEWSYSGQYSNQPQHF
TRBJ1-1 NA NA TRBV18 TGTGCCAGCTCCTCGGGATCCCTGACGGTCACTGAAGCTTTCTTT CASSSGSLTVTEAFF
TRBJ2-2 NA medium-sized TRBV7-2 TGTGCCAGCAGCTTAGCAGGGCCACAAGGGGGGGAGCTGTTTTTT CASSLAGPQGGELFF
TRBJ2-1 TRBD2 few TRBV7-3 TGTGCCAGCAGCGCAAGCCCCCCGGGGGGGGCCTACAATGAGCAGTTCTTC CASSASPPGGAYNEQFF
TRBJ2-5 NA NA TRBV28 TGTGCCAGCGAGGGCAGGACCCAAGAGACCCAGTACTTC CASEGRTQETQYF
TRBJ2-5 NA NA TRBV5-6 TGTGCCAGCAGCGAATTGGCGGGGTACCAAGAGACCCAGTACTTC CASSELAGYQETQYF
TRBJ1-5 NA medium-sized TRBV18 TGTGCCAGCTCATCCCATACAGGGCTGAGTCAGCCCCAGCATTTT CASSSHTGLSQPQHF
TRBJ1-2 NA few TRBV28 TGTGCCACCGGCAACTATGGCTACACCTTC CATGNYGYTF
TRBJ2-5 NA NA TRBV5-4 TGTGCCAGCAGCTTCTTCCAGACAGGCGGAGAGACCCAGTACTTC CASSFFQTGGETQYF
TRBJ2-7 TRBD2 NA TRBV2 TGTGCCAGCAGTAGCCCGGGACTAGCGGGGGTCACAAACCCCTACGAGCAGTACTTC CASSSPGLAGVTNPYEQYF
TRBJ2-5 TRBD2 many TRBV7-2 TGTGCCAGCAGCCTCGGGGGAGGGTGGCAAGAGACCCAGTACTTC CASSLGGGWQETQYF
TRBJ1-6 TRBD1 medium-sized TRBV15 TGTGCCACCAGCAGAGGGGGGACAGGGGGCCGTTCACCCCTCCACTTT CATSRGGTGGRSPLHF
TRBJ1-3 NA medium-sized TRBV15 TGTGCCACCAGCAGAGTTCGCAGCTCTGGAAACACCATATATTTT CATSRVRSSGNTIYF
TRBJ2-7 TRBD1 medium-sized TRBV6-5 TGTGCCAGCAGAAACCGAGGACAGGCCTACGAGCAGTACTTC CASRNRGQAYEQYF
TRBJ1-4 TRBD1 medium-sized TRBV18 TGTGCCAGCTCACCGAGGGGGCATGCAACTAATGAAAAACTGTTTTTT CASSPRGHATNEKLFF
TRBJ1-4 TRBD1 medium-sized TRBV28 TGTGCCAGCAGAACAGGGGGCGCAGCTAATGAAAAACTGTTTTTT CASRTGGAANEKLFF
TRBJ2-1 NA few TRBV20-1 TGCAGTGCTAGAGCCGTAGGGGGTGAGCAGTTCTTC CSARAVGGEQFF
TRBJ2-1 TRBD1 NA TRBV29-1 TGCAGTGTAAGGCAGGGGGCCTATGAGCAGTTCTTC CSVRQGAYEQFF
TRBJ1-5 NA medium-sized TRBV19 TGTGCCAGTAGTATAGTCGCGATAAGCAATCAGCCCCAGCATTTT CASSIVAISNQPQHF
TRBJ1-1 NA few TRBV28 TGTGCCAGCAGCCCGGCACATTTTATTGAAGCTTTCTTT CASSPAHFIEAFF
TRBJ2-7 TRBD2 medium-sized TRBV28 TGTGCCAGCAGTTTAGGCGGGAGTTCCGGTGACGAGCAGTACTTC CASSLGGSSGDEQYF
TRBJ2-7 NA medium-sized TRBV18 TGTGCCAGCTCACCGGAGGCCCGGGGAACCTACGAGCAGTACTTC CASSPEARGTYEQYF
TRBJ2-1 TRBD2 NA TRBV10-3 TGTGCCATCAGTGAGTCCCGCGGGCTAGCGGGGGACGGTGAGCAGTTCTTC CAISESRGLAGDGEQFF
TRBJ2-7 NA NA TRBV28 TGTGCCAGCAGTTCATCAACTACACCCGGGACATACTTTACCTACGAGCAGTACTTC CASSSSTTPGTYFTYEQYF
TRBJ2-1 TRBD2 NA TRBV9 TGTGCCAGCAGCGTAGGTCCCCGCACTAGCGGGGGGACCTACAATGAGCAGTTCTTC CASSVGPRTSGGTYNEQFF
TRBJ1-5 NA few TRBV9 TGTGCCAGCAGCGTAGTGGGCGGGGGACAAAGCAATCAGCCCCAGCATTTT CASSVVGGGQSNQPQHF
TRBJ2-7 NA many TRBV15 TGTGCCACCAGCAGAGGAGGGGCCTCCTACGAGCAGTACTTC CATSRGGASYEQYF
TRBJ1-2 NA NA TRBV20-1 TGCAGTGCTAGAGTCGACGCCTACTCTAACTATGGCTACACCTTC CSARVDAYSNYGYTF
TRBJ2-4 TRBD2 many TRBV6-5 TGTGCCAGCAGCTCCGTGGGGACTAGCGGGTCCGGTGGCAAAAACATTCAGTACTTC CASSSVGTSGSGGKNIQYF
TRBJ2-3 TRBD2 few TRBV20-1 TGCAGTGCTAGAGATCGAAGCGGGAATGTCGATACGCAGTATTTT CSARDRSGNVDTQYF
TRBJ1-4 TRBD1 medium-sized TRBV28 TGTGCCAGCAGTTTTACAGGGGTGGCTAATGAAAAACTGTTTTTT CASSFTGVANEKLFF
TRBJ1-1 TRBD1 NA TRBV6-1 TGTGCCAGCACTTTGGACAGGTACTATTCTGAAGCTTTCTTT CASTLDRYYSEAFF
TRBJ1-4 TRBD1 many TRBV28 TGTGCCAGCAGGGAAACAGGGGGGAATGAAAAACTGTTTTTT CASRETGGNEKLFF
TRBJ2-1 TRBD2 many TRBV12-3/TRBV12-4 TGTGCCAGCACCCTGACTAGCGGGAGCTCCTACAATGAGCAGTTCTTC CASTLTSGSSYNEQFF
TRBJ2-7 TRBD2 medium-sized TRBV6-5 TGTGCCAGCAAGGGGACTAGATACGAGCAGTACTTC CASKGTRYEQYF
TRBJ2-1 TRBD2 many TRBV27 TGTGCCAGCAGTAGGTTCACTAGCGGGAAGCAGTTCTTC CASSRFTSGKQFF
TRBJ2-7 TRBD2 few TRBV12-3/TRBV12-4 TGTGCCAGCAGTTCAGGACTAGCGAGGAGCTCCTACGAGCAGTACTTC CASSSGLARSSYEQYF